This TCR beta chain was captured in a study of beta chain features in type 1 diabetes. Study details: Sorted cells numbering 107,917,701 were examined across all samples. General study findings and limits: A moderate, significant TCRB CDR3 shortening appeared in type 1 diabetes across four CD4+ subsets.

This clone was counted between two and nine times. The antigen remains unidentified. The CDR3 length is 12 residues. Germline CDR1 reads MNHEY; CDR2 reads SMNVEV (reference sequence). The V end lost 1 base, the J end lost 5 bases, and 5 bases lay between the germline ends. TCRB transcripts that were expressed got sequenced, as all of the isolated RNA had been reverse transcribed. The method was immunoSEQ multiplex PCR; TCRdb's version includes in-frame clones alone and lacks a portion of them. The data contain roughly 300,000 clones, approximately 10% of them singletons. The chain couples TRBV27 to TRBJ1-2, with D unresolved. The sample consisted of central memory CD4+ T cells from blood. This TCR was sampled from a man aged 30 to 45 with type 1 diabetes. The CDR3 sequence is CASSLYGYGYTF. The CDR3 nucleotides are TGTGCCAGCAGTTTATACGGGTATGGCTACACCTTC.